The 16 T cell receptor beta chains below all came from one sample that was sequenced in a study of PD-1 blockade in classical Hodgkin lymphoma. The time point denotes: cycle 4 day 1 (C4D1), after six to seven weeks of nivolumab. Every patient was affected by relapse after autologous stem cell transplantation, while exposure to brentuximab vedotin was not uniform. Clones were sequenced by immunoSEQ multiplex PCR, and TCRdb holds only the in-frame ones, with some missing. The table has around 35,000 clones, about 70% seen once. The source was peripheral blood mononuclear cells (PBMCs), collected before the fourth cycle of nivolumab. The source is a human donor with classical Hodgkin lymphoma.

This clone was seen only once. The chain is built from TRBV5-5 and TRBJ1-1; TRBD1 matches at 8 bases. CDR1 is SGHKS, CDR2 YYEKEE, per germline (reference sequence). The CDR3 covers 17 residues. Unmatched junction bases numbered 14, after V lost 2 bases and J lost 5 bases. CDR3 sequence reads: CASSFGNLVRQGTEAFF. CDR3 coding DNA: TGTGCCAGCAGCTTCGGAAACTTAGTGAGACAGGGGACTGAAGCTTTCTTT.

The CDR3 coding sequence is TGCAGCGGAGGGACAGGGGACAATGAGCAGTTCTTC. Translation: CSGGTGDNEQFF. The rearrangement joins TRBV29-1 to TRBJ2-1, with 10 bases that match TRBD1. CDR3 size: 12 residues. V shed 7 bases, J shed 5 bases, and the junction held 2 bases outside the gene matches. The germline gives CDR1 SQVTM, CDR2 ANQGSEA.

The V gene is TRBV2, the J gene TRBJ1-5, with 7 bases identical to TRBD1. The V and J ends lost 4 bases and 3 bases, in that order; junction bases with no gene match: 6. Germline V gene sequence: CDR1 SNHLY, CDR2 FYNNEI. CDR3 length: 15 amino acids. CDR3 nucleotides: TGTGCCAGCAGTGGAAGGGACAGCGACAATCAGCCCCAGCATTTT. Its translation: CASSGRDSDNQPQHF.

The J gene is TRBJ1-2, the V gene TRBV7-2; tentative D call: TRBD1 (6 bases). Between the trimmed V and J ends, which lost 7 bases and 8 bases, there was a span of 20 bases. Germline lookup yields CDR1 SGHTA and CDR2 FQGNSA. CDR3 length: 14 residues. The CDR3 sequence: CASTPSGGQGGYTF. The DNA for the CDR3 is TGTGCCAGCACCCCTTCGGGGGGGCAGGGGGGCTACACCTTC.

The chain carries TRBV25-1 and TRBJ2-2, with 7 bases lining up with TRBD1. Per germline, CDR1 MGHDK and CDR2 SYGVNS. The CDR3 is 17 residues long. Losses at the gene ends were 4 bases for V and 9 bases for J; bases not matched to a gene: 17. CDR3 in DNA: TGTGCCAGCAGTGCCACCGGGACAGTGTTTTCTTTCCGGGAGCTGTTTTTT. Encoded protein: CASSATGTVFSFRELFF.

This chain joins TRBV7-2 and TRBJ2-3, with TRBD2 matching 8 bases. Trimming at V came to 3 bases and at J to 4 bases, leaving 6 bases not matched to a gene. The CDR3 has 15 residues. From germline, CDR1 is SGHTA and CDR2 FQGNSA. The CDR3 sequence is CASSFTGGPSDTQYF. The CDR3 DNA sequence: TGTGCCAGCAGCTTCACGGGAGGGCCGTCAGATACGCAGTATTTT.

In DNA form, the CDR3 reads TGTGCCAGCAGCCCTGGGGACTCTCCAAAGATCTCCTACGAGCAGTACTTC. This encodes CASSPGDSPKISYEQYF. This chain joins TRBV9 and TRBJ2-7; TRBD2 might be the D (6 bases). This CDR3 is built from 17 residues. Germline V gene data show CDR1 as SGDLS and CDR2 as YYNGEE. V gave up 4 bases and J gave up 0 bases, with 20 bases separating them.

The V call is TRBV4-3, the J call TRBJ1-2; D is undetermined. V shed 3 bases and J shed 7 bases, with 18 bases lying between them. The germline V gene has CDR1 LGHNA and CDR2 YSLEER. This CDR3 has 15 amino acids. CDR3: CASSHTAKWAAGYTF. The CDR3 DNA reads TGCGCCAGCAGCCACACAGCGAAGTGGGCGGCTGGCTACACCTTC.

V usage is TRBV6-4 and J usage is TRBJ2-1; no definite D call. In germline, CDR1 is MRHNA, CDR2 SNTAGT. This CDR3 has 13 amino acids. The V gene lost 2 bases and the J gene lost 6 bases, with 8 bases spanning the gap. CDR3 loop: CASSDGTANEQFF. The CDR3 region has the DNA TGTGCCAGCAGTGACGGCACGGCCAATGAGCAGTTCTTC.

The chain couples TRBV30 to TRBJ2-3; 7 bases fit TRBD1. The V gene's germline CDR1 is GTSNPN and CDR2 SVGIG (reference sequence). The V and J ends lost 0 bases and 4 bases, in that order; junction bases with no gene match: 4. The CDR3 is 14 amino acids. The CDR3 DNA is TGTGCCTGGAGTGTACCAACAGGGGCAGATACGCAGTATTTT. As protein: CAWSVPTGADTQYF.

V usage is TRBV4-3 and J usage is TRBJ2-1, with 8 bases aligning to TRBD2. V lost 0 bases to trimming and J lost 7 bases; unmatched junction nucleotides: 11. Germline V gene lookup returns CDR1 LGHNA and CDR2 YSLEER. The CDR3 has 17 residues. CDR3 amino acids: CASSQEVGSGGRNEQFF. CDR3 DNA: TGCGCCAGCAGCCAAGAGGTTGGGTCGGGGGGGAGAAATGAGCAGTTCTTC.

This clone was seen a single time. V gene TRBV7-2 combines with J gene TRBJ2-7; 11 bases are shared with TRBD1. Germline V gene sequence: CDR1 SGHTA, CDR2 FQGNSA. V dropped 3 bases and J dropped 6; count of bases not matched to a gene: 7. CDR3 length: 15 amino acids. As DNA, the CDR3 is TGTGCCAGCAGCTTGACCGGGACAGGGGGTTCCGAGCAGTACTTC. It specifies CASSLTGTGGSEQYF. Variable domain in full (rest from reference TRBV7-2 and TRBJ2-7): GAGVSQSPSNKVTEKGKDVELRCDPISGHTALYWYRQSLGQGLEFLIYFQGNSAPDKSGLPSDRFSAERTGGSVSTLTIQRTQQEDSAVYLCASSLTGTGGSEQYFGPGTRLTVT.

The genes are TRBV4-3 and TRBJ1-1; 7 bases agree with TRBD1. Trimming at V came to 3 bases and at J to 4 bases, leaving 5 bases not matched to a gene. Germline V gene sequence: CDR1 LGHNA, CDR2 YSLEER. This CDR3 spans 14 amino acids. For the CDR3, the DNA is TGCGCCAGCAGCCACCCCGGGACAGCCACTGAAGCTTTCTTT. It codes for CASSHPGTATEAFF.

J is TRBJ2-1 and V is TRBV6-5; TRBD2 matches at 7 bases. Germline loops: CDR1 MNHEY, CDR2 SVGAGI. This CDR3 spans 14 amino acids. With V trimmed by 4 bases and J by 4 bases, 4 bases remained unmatched. The CDR3 DNA reads as TGTGCCAGCAGTTCCCCCGGGGGGTACAATGAGCAGTTCTTC. This gives the protein CASSSPGGYNEQFF.

In its sample, this clone was seen once. V gene TRBV7-9 combines with J gene TRBJ2-1; TRBD2 aligns across 8 bases. Losses at the gene ends were 5 bases for V and 9 bases for J; bases not matched to a gene: 9. Germline lookup yields CDR1 SEHNR and CDR2 FQNEAQ (reference sequence). The length of the CDR3 is 14 residues. The CDR3: CASSEGGGGSEQFF. The DNA for the CDR3 is TGTGCCAGCAGCGAAGGAGGCGGGGGGAGTGAGCAGTTCTTC.

By share, this clone ranks as medium-sized (0.01 to 0.1%). The chain has TRBV19 and TRBJ2-2; TRBD2 is a possible D gene (6 bases). Germline CDR1 LNHDA, CDR2 SQIVND (reference sequence). The CDR3 runs 14 residues. The ends were cut back, 7 bases at V and 6 bases at J, with 15 bases in the middle. CDR3 coding DNA: TGTGCCAGTACGAGACTAGGGACTTCCGGGGAGCTGTTTTTT. Residues: CASTRLGTSGELFF.